This T cell receptor beta chain was found in a study of blood T cell repertoires in COVID-19. The wider study: Specimens from acute and convalescent COVID-19 originated in the United States, Italy and Spain.

CDR1 is LNHDA and CDR2 is SQIVND in the germline V gene (reference sequence). This CDR3 comprises 15 residues. The J segment lost 3 bases and the V segment lost 5 bases, leaving 8 bases of the junction unmatched. The table came from immunoSEQ multiplex PCR; TCRdb's copy has only in-frame clones and leaves some out. The repertoire has approximately 240,000 clones, around four fifths of them found once; the top ten carry more than 6%. The chain is built from TRBV19 and TRBJ2-5; 8 bases are a match to TRBD2. The sequence was collected from a woman aged 60-75 years with active or convalescent COVID-19. Material: peripheral blood. This chain's CDR3 is CASSASRAGEETQYF. The CDR3 nucleotides are TGTGCCAGTAGTGCCTCCCGAGCGGGGGAAGAGACCCAGTACTTC.